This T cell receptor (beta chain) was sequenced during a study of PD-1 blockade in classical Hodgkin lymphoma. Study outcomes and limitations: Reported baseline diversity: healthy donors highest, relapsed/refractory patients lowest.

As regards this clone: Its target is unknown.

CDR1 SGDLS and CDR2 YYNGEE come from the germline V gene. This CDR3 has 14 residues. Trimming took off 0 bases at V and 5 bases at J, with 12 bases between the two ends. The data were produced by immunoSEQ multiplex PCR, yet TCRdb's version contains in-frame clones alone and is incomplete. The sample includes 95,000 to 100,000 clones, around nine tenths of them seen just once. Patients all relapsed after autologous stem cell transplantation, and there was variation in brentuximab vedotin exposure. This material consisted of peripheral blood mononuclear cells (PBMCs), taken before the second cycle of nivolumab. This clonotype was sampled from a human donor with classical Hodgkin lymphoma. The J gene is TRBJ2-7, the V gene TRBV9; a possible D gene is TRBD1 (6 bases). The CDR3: CASSVEQGSNEQYF. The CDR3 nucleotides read TGTGCCAGCAGCGTAGAACAGGGATCCAACGAGCAGTACTTC.